The rows below give T cell receptor beta chains drawn from one sample of a study of blood T cell repertoires in COVID-19. Repertoires were generated with immunoSEQ multiplex PCR, while TCRdb's copy carries only in-frame clones and drops some. The repertoire holds some 140,000 clones, with roughly 82% as singletons. Sequencing was performed on peripheral blood. All receptors derive from an elderly man with acute or convalescent COVID-19. Both conserved end residues are part of each CDR3. D genes are given only for firm matches. The listing skips clone size in some rows; elsewhere it reads once, few, many or a size class.

V: TRBV19; D: -; J: TRBJ1-5; size: few; CDR3: CASSMGGQTNQPQHF; DNA: TGTGCCAGTAGTATGGGCGGGCAGACAAATCAGCCCCAGCATTTT
V: TRBV5-4; D: -; J: TRBJ1-1; size: -; CDR3: CASSTGGGLNTEAFF; DNA: TGTGCCAGCAGCACTGGAGGTGGGTTGAACACTGAAGCTTTCTTT
V: TRBV24-1; D: TRBD2; J: TRBJ2-3; size: -; CDR3: CATSDSGRGTDTQYF; DNA: TGTGCCACCAGTGATTCGGGGAGGGGCACAGATACGCAGTATTTT
V: TRBV3-1/TRBV3-2; D: -; J: TRBJ1-5; size: -; CDR3: CASSTGLDQPQHF; DNA: TGTGCCAGCAGCACAGGGTTGGATCAGCCCCAGCATTTT
V: TRBV7-9; D: -; J: TRBJ1-6; size: -; CDR3: CASSLEKTSPLHF; DNA: TGTGCCAGCAGCTTAGAAAAGACATCACCCCTCCACTTT
V: TRBV24-1; D: -; J: TRBJ2-7; size: -; CDR3: CATSDNRGGGGIYEQYF; DNA: TGTGCCACCAGTGACAACCGTGGGGGGGGCGGGATCTACGAGCAGTACTTC
V: TRBV18; D: TRBD1; J: TRBJ1-4; size: -; CDR3: CASSPDRGSEKLFF; DNA: TGTGCCAGCTCACCCGACAGGGGGAGTGAAAAACTGTTTTTT
V: TRBV11-2; D: -; J: TRBJ1-1; size: -; CDR3: CASSQFGEVNTEAFF; DNA: TGTGCCAGCAGCCAATTTGGGGAGGTGAACACTGAAGCTTTCTTT
V: TRBV12-5; D: -; J: TRBJ1-1; size: -; CDR3: CASGQDNTEAFF; DNA: TGTGCTAGTGGACAGGATAACACTGAAGCTTTCTTT
V: TRBV28; D: TRBD2; J: TRBJ2-1; size: -; CDR3: CASSFGTSGVDEQFF; DNA: TGTGCCAGCAGTTTTGGGACTAGCGGGGTAGATGAGCAGTTCTTC
V: TRBV2; D: -; J: TRBJ2-2; size: -; CDR3: CAGRSSGHYTGELFF; DNA: TGTGCCGGGAGGTCCTCTGGGCATTACACCGGGGAGCTGTTTTTT
V: TRBV7-8; D: -; J: TRBJ2-5; size: -; CDR3: CASSLFPRETQYF; DNA: TGTGCCAGCAGCTTATTTCCCAGGGAGACCCAGTACTTC
V: TRBV7-9; D: -; J: TRBJ1-2; size: -; CDR3: CASSPFQGTDGYTF; DNA: TGTGCCAGCAGCCCCTTTCAGGGTACCGATGGCTACACCTTC
V: TRBV5-5; D: -; J: TRBJ1-6; size: -; CDR3: CASSLVGGIESPLHF; DNA: TGTGCCAGCAGCTTGGTTGGGGGGATAGAGTCACCCCTCCACTTT
V: TRBV7-2; D: -; J: TRBJ1-1; size: -; CDR3: CASSTDSLNTEAFF; DNA: TGTGCCAGCAGCACCGACAGCCTGAACACTGAAGCTTTCTTT
V: TRBV30; D: -; J: TRBJ2-7; size: -; CDR3: CVLGRVWDEQYF; DNA: TGTGTTCTGGGCAGGGTTTGGGACGAGCAGTACTTC
V: TRBV29-1; D: TRBD1; J: TRBJ1-2; size: few; CDR3: CSASDRVDYGYTF; DNA: TGCAGCGCATCGGACAGGGTTGACTATGGCTACACCTTC
V: TRBV5-8; D: TRBD1; J: TRBJ1-4; size: -; CDR3: CASSPGTGVGEKLFF; DNA: TGTGCCAGCAGCCCAGGGACAGGGGTGGGCGAAAAACTGTTTTTT
V: TRBV5-1; D: TRBD1; J: TRBJ2-1; size: -; CDR3: CASSRVGTGINEQFF; DNA: TGCGCCAGCAGCCGTGTCGGGACAGGGATCAATGAGCAGTTCTTC
V: TRBV30; D: TRBD1; J: TRBJ2-5; size: -; CDR3: CAWSGDSQETQYF; DNA: TGTGCCTGGAGCGGGGACAGCCAAGAGACCCAGTACTTC
V: TRBV5-1; D: TRBD1; J: TRBJ1-1; size: once; CDR3: CASSSRTGGNTEAFF; DNA: TGCGCCAGCAGCTCCCGGACAGGGGGGAACACTGAAGCTTTCTTT
V: TRBV1; D: -; J: TRBJ2-6; size: -; CDR3: CTSSVAGGLDGANVLTF; DNA: TGCACCAGCAGTGTAGCGGGGGGGCTTGATGGGGCCAACGTCCTGACTTTC
V: TRBV30; D: -; J: TRBJ1-5; size: -; CDR3: CAWSTNYNQPQHF; DNA: TGTGCCTGGAGTACGAACTATAATCAGCCCCAGCATTTT
V: TRBV7-9; D: -; J: TRBJ1-1; size: -; CDR3: CASSLIGRGTEAFF; DNA: TGTGCCAGCAGCTTAATCGGCAGGGGCACTGAAGCTTTCTTT
V: TRBV7-9; D: -; J: TRBJ2-7; size: -; CDR3: CASSFAGVYEQYF; DNA: TGTGCCAGCAGCTTTGCCGGTGTTTACGAGCAGTACTTC
V: TRBV4-3; D: TRBD2; J: TRBJ2-1; size: -; CDR3: CASSQGLVAGTNEQFF; DNA: TGCGCCAGCAGCCAAGGCTTAGTAGCGGGAACTAATGAGCAGTTCTTC
V: TRBV18; D: -; J: TRBJ2-7; size: once; CDR3: CASSPPSAGNYEQYF; DNA: TGTGCCAGCTCACCACCGTCCGCAGGAAATTACGAGCAGTACTTC
V: TRBV6-4; D: -; J: TRBJ2-7; size: -; CDR3: CASSESGGSYEQYF; DNA: TGTGCCAGCAGTGAATCAGGGGGGAGCTACGAGCAGTACTTC
V: TRBV3-1/TRBV3-2; D: -; J: TRBJ1-6; size: -; CDR3: CASSRGGRGSPLHF; DNA: TGTGCCAGCAGCCGAGGAGGCAGGGGTTCACCCCTCCACTTT
V: TRBV11-2; D: -; J: TRBJ1-6; size: -; CDR3: CASSVTRQDSPLHF; DNA: TGTGCCAGCAGCGTAACCCGACAGGACTCACCCCTCCACTTT
V: TRBV10-3; D: -; J: TRBJ1-2; size: -; CDR3: CAISESSTGALYGYTF; DNA: TGTGCCATCAGTGAGTCTAGTACAGGTGCCCTCTATGGCTACACCTTC
V: TRBV7-7; D: -; J: TRBJ2-3; size: -; CDR3: CASSLGGRLTDTQYF; DNA: TGTGCCAGCAGCTTAGGGGGGCGGCTCACAGATACGCAGTATTTT
V: TRBV7-6; D: TRBD2; J: TRBJ2-7; size: once; CDR3: CASSGLTYEQYF; DNA: TGTGCCAGCTCGGGACTAACCTACGAGCAGTACTTC
V: TRBV2; D: -; J: TRBJ1-2; size: -; CDR3: CASSAEQAAGGYTF; DNA: TGTGCCAGCAGTGCCGAACAGGCGGCGGGGGGCTACACCTTC
V: TRBV11-2; D: TRBD1; J: TRBJ2-3; size: -; CDR3: CASSLEQGAREYF; DNA: TGTGCCAGCAGCTTAGAACAGGGGGCCCGAGAGTATTTT
V: TRBV3-1/TRBV3-2; D: -; J: TRBJ2-1; size: -; CDR3: CASSQDRNEQFF; DNA: TGTGCCAGCAGCCAAGACCGCAATGAGCAGTTCTTC
V: TRBV6-6; D: -; J: TRBJ2-7; size: -; CDR3: CASSSSLSSFPYEQYF; DNA: TGTGCCAGCAGTAGTTCCCTGAGTTCCTTCCCCTACGAGCAGTACTTC
V: TRBV19; D: -; J: TRBJ2-4; size: -; CDR3: CASSIGNRKNIQYF; DNA: TGTGCCAGTAGTATAGGGAACAGGAAAAACATTCAGTACTTC
V: TRBV6-2/TRBV6-3; D: TRBD1; J: TRBJ2-5; size: once; CDR3: CASSSRDREYQETQYF; DNA: TGTGCCAGCAGTTCCCGGGACAGGGAGTACCAAGAGACCCAGTACTTC
V: TRBV7-9; D: -; J: TRBJ2-2; size: -; CDR3: CASRQGNAGELFF; DNA: TGTGCCAGCAGACAGGGAAATGCCGGGGAGCTGTTTTTT
V: TRBV30; D: -; J: TRBJ1-6; size: -; CDR3: CAWSPGLDNSPLHF; DNA: TGTGCCTGGAGTCCGGGACTGGACAATTCACCCCTCCACTTT